This TCR beta chain originates from a study of blood T cell repertoires in COVID-19. The wider study: Sites in the United States, Italy and Spain provided acute and convalescent COVID-19 samples. The cDNA or gDNA used as material had been derived from T cells, B-cell-depleted T cells, or PBMCs.

Germline assignment: CDR1 LGHDT and CDR2 YNNKEL (reference sequence). Trimming left V 1 base short and J 7 bases short, with 13 bases between. The CDR3 loop spans 14 amino acids. As handled by the study authors: The assay estimated nucleated cells by amplifying reference gene primers. Profiled with immunoSEQ multiplex PCR; TCRdb holds only in-frame clones, not every one. Clone size and the V and J calls come from that table; the DNA yielded D and trimming. The data show about 260,000 clones, with more than 85% seen just once and approximately 2.6% held by the top ten. The TCR sequence derives from a person aged 18-30 years with COVID-19, enrolled during active disease. This chain joins TRBV3-1 (or the pseudogene TRBV3-2) and TRBJ1-2, with D hard to call. The sequenced sample consisted of peripheral blood. The CDR3 reads CASSQAYPRGGYTF. CDR3 sequence (DNA): TGTGCCAGCAGCCAAGCATACCCCCGAGGTGGCTACACCTTC.